This T cell receptor (beta chain) was found in a study of blood T cell repertoires in COVID-19. Study-wide context: The United States, Italy and Spain were the sources of the acute and convalescent COVID-19 samples. Nucleic acid was either cDNA or gDNA, and it came from T cells, B-cell-depleted T cells, or PBMCs.

CDR1 is MNHEY, CDR2 SVGAGI, per germline. The length of the CDR3 is 15 residues. Trimming stripped 2 bases from V and 0 bases from J, with 8 bases between. In the authors' methods: From reference gene primer amplification, estimates of nucleated cell counts were derived. The assay was immunoSEQ multiplex PCR, and TCRdb's table has in-frame clones only and misses some. V, J and clone size derive from that table, while D and trimming were established from the DNA sequence. There are some 260,000 clones in the sample; roughly 87% occur only once, and 0.65% to 0.9% lies in the top ten. Material: peripheral blood. The source of this sequence is a woman between 25 and 40 years old with acute or convalescent COVID-19. The rearrangement links TRBV6-5 to TRBJ1-3, with TRBD1 as a possible D gene (5 bases). The CDR3 is CASSYAGPSGNTIYF. The CDR3 DNA sequence: TGTGCCAGCAGTTACGCAGGGCCCTCTGGAAACACCATATATTTT.